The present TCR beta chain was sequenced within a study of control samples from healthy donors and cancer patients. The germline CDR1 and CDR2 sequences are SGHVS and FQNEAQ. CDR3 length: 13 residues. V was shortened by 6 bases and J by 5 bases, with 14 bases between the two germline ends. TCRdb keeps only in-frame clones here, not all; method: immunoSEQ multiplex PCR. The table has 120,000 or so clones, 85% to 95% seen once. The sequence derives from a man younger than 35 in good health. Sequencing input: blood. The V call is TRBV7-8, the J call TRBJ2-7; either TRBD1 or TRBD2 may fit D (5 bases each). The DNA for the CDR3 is TGTGCCAGCAGTATTAGAGGGGTCAACGAGCAGTACTTC. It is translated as CASSIRGVNEQYF.